At least ten counts were recorded for the clone carrying this TCR beta chain. What it binds is not known. The sample is drawn from a study of Graves' ophthalmopathy and Graves' hyperthyroidism. Study-wide results and caveats: Sensitivity of over 60% and specificity of less than 85% were achieved by the model that predicted ophthalmopathy progression. Thyroid clonotypes that were expanded above 0.001 frequency mostly also appeared in blood. Using a 13-signature model, the authors split ophthalmopathy from stable hyperthyroidism, with roughly 88% sensitivity and 81.08% specificity.

V was pared by 2 bases and J by 0 bases, with 8 bases between. Germline CDR1 is SGDLS and CDR2 is YYNGEE. The CDR3 length is 14 residues. Amplification of the TCR beta CDR3 regions used RNA transcripts (as template). The workflow started with a first-round RT-PCR run with HTBI primers and then moved on to a second-round multiplex PCR. TCRdb fed the multiplex PCR reads into MiXCR, producing one record per CDR3 protein. This table holds hundreds of thousands of distinct CDR3 sequences, around 15% found once. V and J are TRBV9 and TRBJ1-1, with a possible D match to TRBD1 (5 bases). The sequencing input was blood. This clonotype originated in a woman under 40 with Graves' ophthalmopathy. This chain's CDR3 is CASSVEGLNTEAFF. CDR3 sequence (DNA): TGTGCCAGCAGCGTTGAGGGGCTGAACACTGAAGCTTTCTTT. Looking up the rest from reference TRBV9 and TRBJ1-1 gives the full variable domain: DSGVTQTPKHLITATGQRVTLRCSPRSGDLSVYWYQQSLDQGLQFLIQYYNGEERAKGNILERFSAQQFPDLHSELNLSSLELGDSALYFCASSVEGLNTEAFFGQGTRLTVV.